Presented here are 26 T cell receptor beta chains from one specimen sequenced in a study of CD8 T cells in Susac syndrome. RNA amounts of about 0.5 to 1 ug underwent reverse transcription with random hexamers. TCRdb processed the immunoSEQ multiplex PCR reads anew with MiXCR; each CDR3 protein has one entry. The sample lists about 150,000 distinct CDR3 sequences; about 95% were seen once. The sequenced material came from CD8+ T cells from PBMCs. The receptors were sampled from a human donor with multiple sclerosis.

The chain carries TRBV2 and TRBJ2-1; D is uncertain. Per the germline V gene, CDR1 is SNHLY and CDR2 is FYNNEI. V lost 7 bases to trimming and J lost 9 bases, with 22 bases between them. CDR3 size: 15 residues. CDR3 loop: CASNQMVLEGREQFF. In DNA, the CDR3 is TGTGCCAGCAATCAAATGGTCCTAGAAGGTCGTGAGCAGTTCTTC.

The chain has TRBV20-1 and TRBJ2-1; TRBD1 is a possible D gene (6 bases). The CDR3 totals 12 residues. V was cut by 6 bases and J by 7 bases, with 13 bases left in between. The germline CDR1 and CDR2 sequences are DFQATT and SNEGSKA (reference sequence). CDR3 nucleotides: TGCAGTGCCGTGGACAGCCCAAATGAGCAGTTCTTC. As protein: CSAVDSPNEQFF.

The chain links TRBV27 to TRBJ2-7; D uncertain. This CDR3 spans 12 amino acids. V lost 6 bases and J lost 0, with 6 bases in between. CDR1 is MNHEY, CDR2 SMNVEV, per germline (reference sequence). CDR3 in DNA: TGTGCCAGCAGGGGCAGCTCCTACGAGCAGTACGTC. Protein sequence: CASRGSSYEQYV.

The V call is TRBV20-1, the J call TRBJ2-1, with D perhaps matching TRBD1 (5 bases). CDR3 length: 15 amino acids. V gave up 0 bases and J gave up 8 bases, with 17 bases separating them. Per germline, CDR1 DFQATT and CDR2 SNEGSKA (reference sequence). Here the CDR3 reads CSARDHRTPADEQFF. As DNA, the CDR3 is TGCAGTGCTAGAGATCACAGGACCCCTGCGGATGAGCAGTTCTTC.

The chain is built from TRBV5-6 and TRBJ2-1, with 8 positions matching TRBD1. J was trimmed by 0 bases and V by 7 bases; bases with no gene match: 12. Germline lookup yields CDR1 SGHDT and CDR2 YYEEEE. CDR3 size: 17 residues. DNA for the CDR3: TGTGCCAGCGACAGGGGCAATACGCAGAGCTCCTACAATGAGCAGTTCTTC. Its protein is CASDRGNTQSSYNEQFF.

Here the CDR3 reads CASTDGNTGELFF. For the CDR3, the DNA is TGTGCCAGCACGGACGGGAACACCGGGGAGCTGTTTTTT. The genes are TRBV25-1 and TRBJ2-2, with no clear D. V lost 7 bases and J lost 1, with 7 bases in between. Per germline, CDR1 MGHDK and CDR2 SYGVNS. The CDR3 has 13 residues.

The V and J genes are TRBV27 and TRBJ2-1; 11 positions match TRBD2. The CDR3 sequence is 15 residues long. Germline V lookup: CDR1 MNHEY, CDR2 SMNVEV (reference sequence). With 6 bases clipped from V and 6 bases from J, the junction kept 7 bases outside the gene matches. CDR3 amino acids: CASRTGTSGFNEQFF. CDR3 sequence (DNA): TGTGCCAGCAGGACCGGGACTAGCGGTTTCAATGAGCAGTTCTTC.

The chain employs TRBV29-1 and TRBJ1-2; TRBD1 aligns across 12 bases. The CDR3 spans 17 residues. Losses at the gene ends were 2 bases for V and 4 bases for J; bases not matched to a gene: 11. The germline gives CDR1 SQVTM, CDR2 ANQGSEA. CDR3 in DNA: TGCAGCGTTGAAATGAGGGACAGGGGGCGCCGGGGCTATGGCTACACCTTC. Encoded protein: CSVEMRDRGRRGYGYTF. The full variable domain, its missing parts supplied by reference TRBV29-1 and TRBJ1-2, is SAVISQKPSRDICQRGTSLTIQCQVDSQVTMMFWYRQQPGQSLTLIATANQGSEATYESGFVIDKFPISRPNLTFSTLTVSNMSPEDSSIYLCSVEMRDRGRRGYGYTFGSGTRLTVV.

J is TRBJ2-5 and V is TRBV29-1; D ambiguous. The germline CDR1 and CDR2 sequences are SQVTM and ANQGSEA. Trimming took off 4 bases at V and 0 bases at J, with 9 bases between the two ends. The CDR3 runs 13 residues. The CDR3 coding sequence is TGCAGCGTTGTCCTGCAGAACCAAGAGACCCAGTACTTC. This gives the protein CSVVLQNQETQYF.

This chain uses TRBV6-5 with TRBJ2-5; D is possibly TRBD2 (7 bases). V lost 2 bases, J lost 4 bases, and 11 bases lay in between. The CDR3 contains 14 residues. Germline V gene lookup returns CDR1 MNHEY and CDR2 SVGAGI. The CDR3: CASSYGGGRETQYF. In DNA form, the CDR3 reads TGTGCCAGCAGTTACGGCGGGGGCCGAGAGACCCAGTACTTC.

The chain joins TRBV30 to TRBJ1-1; D not resolved. Trimming took off 1 base at V and 0 bases at J, with 9 bases between the two ends. CDR1 and CDR2 from the germline V gene are GTSNPN and SVGIG (reference sequence). The CDR3 is made up of 14 amino acids. The CDR3 sequence: CAWSEGHMNTEAFF. DNA for the CDR3: TGTGCCTGGAGTGAGGGCCATATGAACACTGAAGCTTTCTTT.

V usage is TRBV13 and J usage is TRBJ2-6, with a possible D match to TRBD1 (6 bases). Germline loops: CDR1 PRHDT, CDR2 FYEKMQ (reference sequence). V was trimmed by 0 bases and J by 0 bases, leaving 15 bases between them. This CDR3 region has 19 residues. CDR3 nucleotide sequence: TGTGCCAGCAGCTTAGGCCCGGGATCCAGGGGCTCTGGGGCCAACGTCCTGACTTTC. This codes for CASSLGPGSRGSGANVLTF.

V is TRBV12-3 or TRBV12-4 and J is TRBJ1-2; D perhaps matches TRBD1 (5 bases). The CDR3 length is 13 residues. Trimming took 1 base from V and 8 from J, leaving 11 bases between them. The CDR3 sequence: CASSLDPGQGYTF. The CDR3, as DNA: TGTGCCAGCAGTTTAGATCCAGGGCAAGGCTACACCTTC.

The V and J genes are TRBV12-5 and TRBJ2-1; D could derive from TRBD1 or TRBD2 (6 bases each). Deletions cut 5 bases from V and 9 bases from J, with 14 bases between. The CDR3 length is 13 residues. Germline CDR1 is LGHNT and CDR2 is FRNRAP. CDR3 loop: CASGIYRGLEQFF. Written as DNA, the CDR3 is TGTGCTAGTGGTATCTATCGGGGGCTTGAGCAGTTCTTC. Full variable domain (outside the CDR3, taken from reference TRBV12-5 and TRBJ2-1): DARVTQTPRHKVTEMGQEVTMRCQPILGHNTVFWYRQTMMQGLELLAYFRNRAPLDDSGMPKDRFSAEMPDATLATLKIQPSEPRDSAVYFCASGIYRGLEQFFGPGTRLTVL.

The chain carries TRBV9 and TRBJ2-1; D uncertain. Looked up from germline, CDR1 is SGDLS and CDR2 is YYNGEE. This CDR3 has 15 residues. V lost 3 bases and J lost 8, with 18 bases in between. CDR3 sequence: CASSERDPFWDEQFF. Written as DNA, the CDR3 is TGTGCCAGCAGCGAGAGAGACCCTTTCTGGGATGAGCAGTTCTTC.

This chain connects TRBV28 to TRBJ2-7; D remains ambiguous. This CDR3 region has 13 residues. Germline assignment: CDR1 MDHEN and CDR2 SYDVKM. V gave up 5 bases and J gave up 3 bases, with 11 bases separating them. The CDR3 coding sequence is TGTGCCAGCAGTAGTAGGCTTTTCTACGAGCAGTACTTC. Amino acid sequence: CASSSRLFYEQYF.

The chain is built from TRBV14 and TRBJ2-5; D may correspond to TRBD1 or TRBD2 (5 bases each). Germline loops: CDR1 SGHDN, CDR2 FVKESK. The CDR3 is made up of 18 amino acids. V was pared by 0 bases and J by 0 bases, with 17 bases between. CDR3 DNA: TGTGCCAGCAGCCAAGATCTCCCGGGACGGCCGTACCAAGAGACCCAGTACTTC. This codes for CASSQDLPGRPYQETQYF.

V gene TRBV6-1 combines with J gene TRBJ2-5; TRBD1 aligns across 8 bases. The CDR3 is made up of 15 amino acids. Germline V gene lookup returns CDR1 MNHNS and CDR2 SASEGT. V shed 6 bases and J 5 bases; nucleotides not matched to a gene: 11. As DNA, the CDR3 is TGTGCCAGCAGGGAGACAGGGGCAGCCGTGGAGACCCAGTACTTC. Translated, it gives CASRETGAAVETQYF.

The chain employs TRBV7-2 and TRBJ2-1; D possibly matches TRBD1 or TRBD2 (5 bases each). CDR3 length: 16 amino acids. Per germline, CDR1 SGHTA and CDR2 FQGNSA. Trimming pared 3 bases from V and 8 bases from J, leaving 20 bases between. The CDR3 is CASSFFPRGEWDEQFF. CDR3 DNA sequence: TGTGCCAGCAGCTTTTTCCCTCGGGGCGAGTGGGATGAGCAGTTCTTC.

The chain is built from TRBV7-9 and TRBJ2-5; 15 nucleotides match TRBD2. V shed 5 bases, J shed 4 bases, and the junction held 14 bases outside the gene matches. The CDR3 extends over 19 amino acids. Germline-derived CDR1 and CDR2 are SEHNR and FQNEAQ (reference sequence). CDR3 in DNA: TGTGCCAGCAGCCCGCGCCTTGGGACTAGCGGGGGGCGAGGAGAGACCCAGTACTTC. This encodes CASSPRLGTSGGRGETQYF.

The chain is built from TRBV20-1 and TRBJ2-3, with D possibly TRBD2 on 7 matching bases. Trimming removed 4 bases at V and 0 bases at J, with 14 bases between. Germline values: CDR1 DFQATT, CDR2 SNEGSKA (reference sequence). The CDR3 covers 15 residues. CDR3 sequence: CSANGGLLSTDTQYF. The CDR3 DNA is TGCAGTGCTAACGGGGGGCTTCTTAGCACAGATACGCAGTATTTT.

This sequence joins TRBV6-5 and TRBJ1-6; TRBD1 is a possible D gene (5 bases). Between the trimmed V and J ends, which lost 4 bases and 7 bases, there was a span of 8 bases. Germline V CDR1 and CDR2: MNHEY, SVGAGI. The CDR3 is 13 residues long. As DNA, the CDR3 is TGTGCCAGCAGTTGGGACTTCAATTCACCCCTCCACTTT. Translated: CASSWDFNSPLHF.

V and J are TRBV30 and TRBJ2-1; D might be TRBD1 or TRBD2, each matching 5 bases. CDR1 GTSNPN and CDR2 SVGIG come from the germline V gene (reference sequence). The CDR3 runs to 17 residues. Trimming removed 0 bases at V and 13 bases at J, with 28 bases between. The DNA of the CDR3 is TGTGCCTGGAGTGTGTATGGCCAGGGTTACGGTATGAGGGACCAGTTCTTC. This codes for CAWSVYGQGYGMRDQFF.

This chain uses TRBV7-6 with TRBJ1-6; 8 positions match TRBD1. Germline CDR1 is SGHVS and CDR2 is FNYEAQ. The CDR3 has 16 amino acids. The ends lost 4 bases at V and 7 bases at J; junction bases unmatched: 9. CDR3 in amino acids: CASSSLGQGANSPLHF. The DNA for the CDR3 is TGTGCCAGCAGCTCCCTCGGGCAGGGGGCCAATTCACCCCTCCACTTT.

This clonotype appeared once. V usage is TRBV29-1 and J usage is TRBJ2-1; TRBD1 might be the D (5 bases). The V gene lost 2 bases and the J gene lost 8 bases, with 22 bases spanning the gap. The CDR3 is 16 amino acids. Germline V gene lookup returns CDR1 SQVTM and CDR2 ANQGSEA. The DNA for the CDR3 is TGCAGCGTTGAACCACAAGATAGGACACCATGGGATGAGCAGTTCTTC. It yields the protein CSVEPQDRTPWDEQFF.

The rearrangement uses TRBV12-3 or TRBV12-4 and TRBJ2-3, with a weak D call TRBD1 (6 bases). This CDR3 region has 14 residues. Trimming took 4 bases from V and 5 from J, leaving 13 bases between them. DNA of the CDR3: TGTGCCAGCAGTTCGGGACATCGGGGAGATACGCAGTATTTT. The encoded protein is CASSSGHRGDTQYF.